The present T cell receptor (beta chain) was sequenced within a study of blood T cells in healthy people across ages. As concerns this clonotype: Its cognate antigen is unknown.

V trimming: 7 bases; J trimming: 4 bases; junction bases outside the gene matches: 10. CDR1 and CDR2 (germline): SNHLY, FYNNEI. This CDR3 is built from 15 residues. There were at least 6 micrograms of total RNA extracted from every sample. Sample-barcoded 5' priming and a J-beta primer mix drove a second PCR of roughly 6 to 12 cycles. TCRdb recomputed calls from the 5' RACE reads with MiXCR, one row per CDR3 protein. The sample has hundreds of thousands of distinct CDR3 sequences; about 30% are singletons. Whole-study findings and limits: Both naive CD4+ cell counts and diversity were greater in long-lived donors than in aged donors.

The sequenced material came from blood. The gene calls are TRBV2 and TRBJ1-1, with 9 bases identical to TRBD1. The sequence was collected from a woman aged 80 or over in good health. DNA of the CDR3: TGTGCCAGCACCCCGAACAGGGGGCGCGGCACTGAAGCTTTCTTT. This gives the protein CASTPNRGRGTEAFF.